This TCR beta chain was found in a study of response to subunit inactivated influenza vaccine. Study outcomes and limitations: Only a handful of new T cells, the authors suggested, are recruited with each seasonal influenza vaccination.

Germline CDR1 and CDR2: MNHEY and SVGEGT. Losses at the gene ends were 2 bases for V and 8 bases for J; bases not matched to a gene: 7. CDR3 length equals 15 residues. From the RT-PCR reads, TCRdb called clonotypes with MiXCR, one entry per CDR3 protein. The sample carries hundreds of thousands of distinct CDR3 sequences, about a sixth recorded once. The table lists this clonotype with a few counts. The antigen is unknown. The chain recombines TRBV6-2 or TRBV6-3 with TRBJ2-1, with 9 bases that match TRBD1. The specimen comprised PBMCs from blood, sampled roughly 12 days after vaccination. This sequence was found in a man over 45 who received an inactivated influenza vaccine. The DNA of the CDR3 is TGTGCCAGCAGTTACCTGGGACAGGGTTTATATGAGCAGTTCTTC. Translated, it gives CASSYLGQGLYEQFF.